Listed below are T cell receptor beta chains from one sample, sequenced in a study of patients and donors after allogeneic stem cell transplantation. TCRdb independently ran MiXCR on the RT-PCR reads; one entry per CDR3 protein. The sample has about 31,000 distinct CDR3 sequences, approximately 6.3% seen once. The specimen sequenced was blood, either unsorted or a sorted T cell fraction (not recorded which). Receptors were obtained from a human donor who was either an allogeneic HSCT recipient or a stem cell or donor lymphocyte infusion donor (not recorded which). It is not recorded whose cells these are; they may come from a transplant donor. CDR3s include the opening cysteine and the closing phenylalanine or tryptophan. D genes are given only for firm matches. Not all rows give a size; the values are once, few, many and, for expanded clones, a class.

CDR3aa: CATSVAGVGDTQYF
CDR3nt: TGTGCCACCAGTGTAGCGGGAGTGGGTGATACGCAGTATTTT
d_gene: TRBD2
v_gene: TRBV24-1
abundance: many
len: 14
j_gene: TRBJ2-3

CDR3aa: CASTGPLNTEAFF
CDR3nt: TGTGCCAGCACAGGACCGCTGAACACTGAAGCTTTCTTT
d_gene: NA
v_gene: TRBV25-1
abundance: many
len: 13
j_gene: TRBJ1-1

CDR3aa: CASSLKGSEQFF
CDR3nt: TGTGCCAGCAGCTTAAAAGGGAGTGAGCAGTTCTTC
d_gene: NA
v_gene: TRBV7-9
abundance: many
len: 12
j_gene: TRBJ2-1

CDR3aa: CAWSVLTSGSKETQYF
CDR3nt: TGTGCCTGGAGTGTTCTGACTAGCGGGAGTAAAGAGACCCAGTACTTC
d_gene: TRBD2
v_gene: TRBV30
abundance: many
len: 16
j_gene: TRBJ2-5

CDR3aa: CASRVFYGYTF
CDR3nt: TGTGCCAGCAGGGTTTTCTATGGCTACACCTTC
d_gene: NA
v_gene: TRBV28
abundance: medium-sized
len: 11
j_gene: TRBJ1-2

CDR3aa: CASTRDADTQYF
CDR3nt: TGTGCCAGCACACGGGACGCAGATACGCAGTATTTT
d_gene: NA
v_gene: TRBV6-2/TRBV6-3
abundance: few
len: 12
j_gene: TRBJ2-3

CDR3aa: CASGLAYHNEQFF
CDR3nt: TGTGCTAGTGGTTTGGCTTACCACAATGAGCAGTTCTTC
d_gene: NA
v_gene: TRBV12-5
abundance: NA
len: 13
j_gene: TRBJ2-1

CDR3aa: CATSTGQGNQPQHF
CDR3nt: TGTGCCACCAGCACGGGACAGGGAAATCAGCCCCAGCATTTT
d_gene: TRBD1
v_gene: TRBV15
abundance: many
len: 14
j_gene: TRBJ1-5

CDR3aa: CASREGNFYEQYF
CDR3nt: TGTGCCAGCAGAGAAGGAAACTTCTACGAGCAGTACTTC
d_gene: NA
v_gene: TRBV21-1
abundance: few
len: 13
j_gene: TRBJ2-7

CDR3aa: CASSLPHTDTQYF
CDR3nt: TGTGCCAGCAGTTTACCCCACACAGATACGCAGTATTTT
d_gene: NA
v_gene: TRBV28
abundance: few
len: 13
j_gene: TRBJ2-3

CDR3aa: CASGQASYEQYF
CDR3nt: TGTGCCAGCGGGCAGGCCTCCTACGAGCAGTACTTC
d_gene: NA
v_gene: TRBV28
abundance: NA
len: 12
j_gene: TRBJ2-7

CDR3aa: CASSPGQAGQPQHF
CDR3nt: TGTGCCAGCAGTCCTGGACAGGCGGGTCAGCCCCAGCATTTT
d_gene: TRBD1
v_gene: TRBV28
abundance: many
len: 14
j_gene: TRBJ1-5

CDR3aa: CAWTFQGSYNSPLHF
CDR3nt: TGTGCCTGGACCTTCCAGGGGTCCTATAATTCACCCCTCCACTTT
d_gene: NA
v_gene: TRBV30
abundance: many
len: 15
j_gene: TRBJ1-6

CDR3aa: CASSPGLAGGPLTYEQYF
CDR3nt: TGCGCCAGCAGCCCCGGACTAGCGGGAGGTCCCCTCACCTACGAGCAGTACTTC
d_gene: TRBD2
v_gene: TRBV5-1
abundance: few
len: 18
j_gene: TRBJ2-7

CDR3aa: CSARDGGRASYEQYF
CDR3nt: TGCAGTGCTAGAGATGGTGGGAGGGCTTCTTACGAGCAGTACTTC
d_gene: TRBD2
v_gene: TRBV20-1
abundance: NA
len: 15
j_gene: TRBJ2-7

CDR3aa: CASSPPQLNQPQHF
CDR3nt: TGTGCCAGCTCACCACCCCAGCTCAATCAGCCCCAGCATTTT
d_gene: NA
v_gene: TRBV18
abundance: many
len: 14
j_gene: TRBJ1-5

CDR3aa: CSGVIPNTGELFF
CDR3nt: TGCAGTGGCGTTATTCCGAACACCGGGGAGCTGTTTTTT
d_gene: NA
v_gene: TRBV20-1
abundance: many
len: 13
j_gene: TRBJ2-2

CDR3aa: CASSEQGFGEKLFF
CDR3nt: TGTGCCAGCAGTGAGCAGGGATTCGGTGAAAAACTGTTTTTT
d_gene: NA
v_gene: TRBV2
abundance: many
len: 14
j_gene: TRBJ1-4

CDR3aa: CASSPPGQSYEQYF
CDR3nt: TGTGCCAGCTCACCTCCTGGACAGTCCTACGAGCAGTACTTC
d_gene: NA
v_gene: TRBV18
abundance: NA
len: 14
j_gene: TRBJ2-7

CDR3aa: CASSLLGPVAKNIQYF
CDR3nt: TGTGCCAGCAGCTTATTAGGCCCTGTAGCCAAAAACATTCAGTACTTC
d_gene: NA
v_gene: TRBV7-9
abundance: many
len: 16
j_gene: TRBJ2-4

CDR3aa: CASSESYNSPLHF
CDR3nt: TGTGCCAGCAGCGAATCTTATAATTCACCCCTCCACTTT
d_gene: NA
v_gene: TRBV6-5
abundance: many
len: 13
j_gene: TRBJ1-6

CDR3aa: CASSRITDTQYF
CDR3nt: TGTGCCAGCAGTCGAATCACAGATACGCAGTATTTT
d_gene: NA
v_gene: TRBV6-2/TRBV6-3
abundance: many
len: 12
j_gene: TRBJ2-3

CDR3aa: CASSTLAGGLNLTF
CDR3nt: TGTGCCAGCAGTACGCTAGCGGGAGGGCTTAACCTGACTTTC
d_gene: TRBD2
v_gene: TRBV6-4
abundance: NA
len: 14
j_gene: TRBJ2-6

CDR3aa: CASSPGLAGGSYEQYF
CDR3nt: TGTGCCAGCAGCCCGGGACTAGCGGGAGGCTCCTACGAGCAGTACTTC
d_gene: TRBD2
v_gene: TRBV14
abundance: many
len: 16
j_gene: TRBJ2-7

CDR3aa: CASSLERVTEAFF
CDR3nt: TGTGCCAGCAGTTTAGAAAGGGTGACTGAAGCTTTCTTT
d_gene: NA
v_gene: TRBV12-3/TRBV12-4
abundance: many
len: 13
j_gene: TRBJ1-1

CDR3aa: CASSQTSGSSYNEQFF
CDR3nt: TGTGCCAGCAGCCAAACTAGCGGGAGTTCGTACAATGAGCAGTTCTTC
d_gene: TRBD2
v_gene: TRBV4-2
abundance: NA
len: 16
j_gene: TRBJ2-1

CDR3aa: CASGLAGASTDTQYF
CDR3nt: TGCGCCAGCGGTCTAGCGGGAGCTAGCACAGATACGCAGTATTTT
d_gene: TRBD2
v_gene: TRBV10-2
abundance: many
len: 15
j_gene: TRBJ2-3

CDR3aa: CASITGTQYNEQFF
CDR3nt: TGTGCCAGCATCACCGGGACTCAGTACAATGAGCAGTTCTTC
d_gene: NA
v_gene: TRBV12-3/TRBV12-4
abundance: many
len: 14
j_gene: TRBJ2-1

CDR3aa: CASSFGALGLAQETQYF
CDR3nt: TGTGCCAGCAGTTTTGGGGCTTTGGGACTAGCCCAGGAGACCCAGTACTTC
d_gene: TRBD2
v_gene: TRBV28
abundance: NA
len: 17
j_gene: TRBJ2-5

CDR3aa: CASSLVAGETQYF
CDR3nt: TGTGCCAGCAGTTTGGTAGCAGGAGAGACCCAGTACTTC
d_gene: NA
v_gene: TRBV28
abundance: many
len: 13
j_gene: TRBJ2-5

CDR3aa: CASSPYPRVDTEAFF
CDR3nt: TGTGCCAGCTCACCCTACCCCAGGGTTGACACTGAAGCTTTCTTT
d_gene: NA
v_gene: TRBV18
abundance: many
len: 15
j_gene: TRBJ1-1

CDR3aa: CAWSTLGGLDDEQYF
CDR3nt: TGTGCCTGGAGTACACTGGGAGGGCTCGATGACGAGCAGTACTTC
d_gene: TRBD2
v_gene: TRBV30
abundance: NA
len: 15
j_gene: TRBJ2-7

CDR3aa: CASGGGLLLNYNEQFF
CDR3nt: TGTGCCAGCGGTGGAGGGCTTTTGCTCAACTACAATGAGCAGTTCTTC
d_gene: NA
v_gene: TRBV13
abundance: few
len: 16
j_gene: TRBJ2-1

CDR3aa: CASSMEWSETQYF
CDR3nt: TGTGCCAGCAGTATGGAGTGGTCAGAGACCCAGTACTTC
d_gene: NA
v_gene: TRBV5-8
abundance: few
len: 13
j_gene: TRBJ2-5

CDR3aa: CASSDGGGGTGELFF
CDR3nt: TGTGCCAGCAGTGATGGGGGCGGAGGCACCGGGGAGCTGTTTTTT
d_gene: NA
v_gene: TRBV25-1
abundance: few
len: 15
j_gene: TRBJ2-2

CDR3aa: CASSPSTYEQYF
CDR3nt: TGTGCCAGCAGTCCCTCCACCTACGAGCAGTACTTC
d_gene: NA
v_gene: TRBV6-5
abundance: many
len: 12
j_gene: TRBJ2-7

CDR3aa: CASSRASFETQYF
CDR3nt: TGTGCCAGCAGCCGCGCCTCTTTTGAGACCCAGTACTTC
d_gene: NA
v_gene: TRBV7-2
abundance: NA
len: 13
j_gene: TRBJ2-5

CDR3aa: CSAPRRTGGMSNQPQHF
CDR3nt: TGCAGTGCACCCCGGAGGACAGGGGGGATGAGCAATCAGCCCCAGCATTTT
d_gene: TRBD1
v_gene: TRBV20-1
abundance: many
len: 17
j_gene: TRBJ1-5

CDR3aa: CASSLVRTVETQYF
CDR3nt: TGCGCCAGCAGCTTGGTGCGGACCGTGGAGACCCAGTACTTC
d_gene: NA
v_gene: TRBV5-1
abundance: many
len: 14
j_gene: TRBJ2-5

CDR3aa: CSAGQGGLGYTF
CDR3nt: TGCAGCGCAGGACAGGGAGGTCTTGGCTACACCTTC
d_gene: TRBD1
v_gene: TRBV29-1
abundance: many
len: 12
j_gene: TRBJ1-2

CDR3aa: CASSDRAVVTQYF
CDR3nt: TGTGCCAGCAGTGACAGGGCGGTCGTTACGCAGTATTTT
d_gene: NA
v_gene: TRBV2
abundance: many
len: 13
j_gene: TRBJ2-3

CDR3aa: CASSSRTSGRKRYEQFF
CDR3nt: TGTGCCAGCAGTTCCCGGACTAGCGGGAGGAAACGGTATGAGCAGTTCTTC
d_gene: TRBD2
v_gene: TRBV28
abundance: NA
len: 17
j_gene: TRBJ2-1